This T cell receptor beta chain appears in the sequencing data of a study of cytomegalovirus exposure and HLA in healthy donors. To note about this clone: Antigen unknown.

This CDR3 has 13 residues. The V segment lost 5 bases and the J segment 2 bases; nucleotides outside the gene matches: 3. CDR1 and CDR2 from the germline V gene are SGHRS and YFSETQ. The PCR employed 60 Vbeta primers together with 13 Jbeta primers. Using immunoSEQ multiplex PCR, the repertoire was profiled, and TCRdb retains in-frame clones only, with some absent. The sample includes under 150,000 clones, 78% of them seen just once. General observations from the study: Later analysis identified a missense DCLRE1C variant that was linked to TCR beta V- and J-gene trimming.

This clonotype was obtained from a woman aged 40 to 50 in good health and CMV-seronegative. Sequences were obtained from PBMCs. The chain carries TRBV5-1 and TRBJ2-5; 7 bases agree with TRBD2. Here the CDR3 reads CASSRTRQETQYF. In DNA form, the CDR3 reads TGCGCCAGCAGTCGGACTAGACAAGAGACCCAGTACTTC.